This T cell receptor (beta chain) was sequenced in a study of T cell repertoires in cytomegalovirus infection. TCRdb passed the reads through MiXCR, listing each CDR3 protein once. The table shows approximately 110,000 distinct CDR3 sequences, with approximately 30% occurring only once. Unmatched junction bases numbered 13, after V lost 5 bases and J lost 4 bases. Per germline, CDR1 SGHTA and CDR2 FQGTGA. CDR3 length: 18 amino acids. The table lists this clonotype with many counts. Its cognate antigen is unknown. The TCR originated in a human donor in good health (CMV status not recorded). Some clones in this sample may be carry-over from other donors' samples. The chain couples TRBV7-3 to TRBJ2-5, with 13 bases matching TRBD2. This material consisted of CD8+ T cells from cultured PBMCs, taken from culture after CMV antigen stimulation. The CDR3 nucleotides read TGTGCCAGCAGCCCGGGGACTAGCGGGGTGGGTCCTTCAGAGACCCAGTACTTC. It encodes CASSPGTSGVGPSETQYF.